The rows below give T cell receptor beta chains drawn from one sample of a study of blood T cell repertoires in COVID-19. Libraries were prepared by immunoSEQ multiplex PCR; TCRdb keeps only in-frame clonotypes and omits some of them. The sample has about 110,000 clones, 80% seen once. The sample consisted of peripheral blood. These receptors all come from a human donor in a cohort sampled during active or convalescent COVID-19. Each CDR3 is given with its conserved first and last residue. D genes are given only for firm matches. A clone size is listed for some rows: how often the clone was seen (once, few, many), or a class if it is expanded.

CDR3 DNA	CDR3 protein	J gene	D gene	V gene	clone size	CDR3 length
TGTGCCAGCAGCCAAGGGCGGTACAGGGGGGCCAACGTCCTGACTTTC	CASSQGRYRGANVLTF	TRBJ2-6	-	TRBV3-1/TRBV3-2	-	16
TGTGCCAGCAGTAAAACTAGCGGGGCCTACGAGCAGTACTTC	CASSKTSGAYEQYF	TRBJ2-7	TRBD2	TRBV6-5	-	14
TGTGCCAGCAGCGCCTATGACAGTCCCTATGGCTACACCTTC	CASSAYDSPYGYTF	TRBJ1-2	-	TRBV9	once	14
TGTGCCAGCAGCATGACAGGGGCCACTGAAGCTTTCTTT	CASSMTGATEAFF	TRBJ1-1	TRBD1	TRBV7-9	-	13
TGTGCCAGCAGCGTAGCGACTAGCGGGAGCTATGAGCAGTTCTTC	CASSVATSGSYEQFF	TRBJ2-1	TRBD2	TRBV9	-	15
TGTGCCAGCACCCGGGACATCCGATATGGCTACACCTTC	CASTRDIRYGYTF	TRBJ1-2	-	TRBV27	-	13
TGTGCCAGCAATCCTGGGGGCTGGCTCACCGGGGAGCTGTTTTTT	CASNPGGWLTGELFF	TRBJ2-2	-	TRBV7-2	-	15
TGTGCCAGCAGCTTATCCGGCAGGGTGGCCTATGGCTACACCTTC	CASSLSGRVAYGYTF	TRBJ1-2	-	TRBV7-9	-	15
TGTGCCAGCAGCTTAGCTTATGTTGGGGGGCAAGAGACCCAGTACTTC	CASSLAYVGGQETQYF	TRBJ2-5	-	TRBV7-2	few	16
TGTGCCTGGAGTGTTCAGGGCGCCTACAATGAGCAGTTCTTC	CAWSVQGAYNEQFF	TRBJ2-1	-	TRBV30	-	14
TGTGCCAGCAGTTTCGAGACAGGAATATATGGCTACACCTTC	CASSFETGIYGYTF	TRBJ1-2	-	TRBV6-2/TRBV6-3	-	14
TGTGCCAGCAGTTACGCGGGGAGCTGGTATGGCTACACCTTC	CASSYAGSWYGYTF	TRBJ1-2	-	TRBV6-2/TRBV6-3	-	14
TGTGCCAGCAGTCCACCCCCTGGACTAGCGGGCAATGAGCAGTTCTTC	CASSPPPGLAGNEQFF	TRBJ2-1	TRBD2	TRBV28	-	16
TGCACTGCTGCTTATAGGGGCACACAGTGTGGGGAGCAGTACTTC	CTAAYRGTQCGEQYF	TRBJ2-7	-	TRBV1	-	15
TGTGCCAGTAGGAGCTACCGCGGAGGGAACATGGGCTACACCTTC	CASRSYRGGNMGYTF	TRBJ1-2	-	TRBV19	-	15
TGTGCCAGCTCATCGAAGACTAGCGGGGCCTACAATGAGCAGTTCTTC	CASSSKTSGAYNEQFF	TRBJ2-1	TRBD2	TRBV18	few	16
TGTGCCAGCAGCTTTCCAGGGAGGTCGGATGGCTACACCTTC	CASSFPGRSDGYTF	TRBJ1-2	-	TRBV5-4	-	14
TGTGCCAGCAGTGGGGGGTGGGTGTTGCGCTATGGCTACACCTTC	CASSGGWVLRYGYTF	TRBJ1-2	-	TRBV11-2	-	15
TGTGCCAGTAGCCACCGGGACATCACCAACGATGCTAGAATGAACACTGAAGCTTTCTTT	CASSHRDITNDARMNTEAFF	TRBJ1-1	-	TRBV19	once	20
TGCAGCGTTACGGGGGGTTACAATGAGCAGTTCTTC	CSVTGGYNEQFF	TRBJ2-1	TRBD2	TRBV29-1	-	12
TGTGCCAGTAAAACCCAGCGGAACACCGGGGAGCTGTTTTTT	CASKTQRNTGELFF	TRBJ2-2	-	TRBV19	-	14
TGTGCCAGCTCGCGCCACGGGACTAGCGGGGCTAGCACAGATACGCAGTATTTT	CASSRHGTSGASTDTQYF	TRBJ2-3	TRBD2	TRBV18	-	18
TGTGCCAGCAGCTTAGAGGACACCGGCTCCTACGAGCAGTACTTC	CASSLEDTGSYEQYF	TRBJ2-7	-	TRBV7-2	once	15
TGTGCCACCAGTGGGGCGCGAAACACCGGGGAGCTGTTTTTT	CATSGARNTGELFF	TRBJ2-2	-	TRBV24-1	-	14
TGTGCCAGTAGTCCAGTTTCTGGGCTGAACACTGAAGCTTTCTTT	CASSPVSGLNTEAFF	TRBJ1-1	-	TRBV19	once	15
TGTGCCAGCAGCCCAAGGCGGAAAACTCACAATGAGCAGTTCTTC	CASSPRRKTHNEQFF	TRBJ2-1	-	TRBV7-3	-	15
TGTGCCAGCAGCTTAGGGGACAGAGGCGGCTACACCTTC	CASSLGDRGGYTF	TRBJ1-2	TRBD1	TRBV11-2	-	13